The rows below give T cell receptor beta chains drawn from one sample of a study of blood T cell repertoires in COVID-19. The table came from immunoSEQ multiplex PCR; TCRdb's copy has only in-frame clones and leaves some out. The data contain some 260,000 clones, 88% of them seen just once; the ten biggest clones take up about 6.7%. Sequenced input: peripheral blood. These TCRs come from a woman in her 30s with COVID-19, enrolled during active disease. Each CDR3 is given with its conserved first and last residue.

j_call: TRBJ1-1; v_call: TRBV7-2; cdr3_aa: CASSLAGASEAFF
j_call: TRBJ1-2; v_call: TRBV28; cdr3_aa: CASSLASDIYGYTF
j_call: TRBJ1-6; v_call: TRBV7-8; cdr3_aa: CASRGQGPLSYNSPLHF
j_call: TRBJ1-1; v_call: TRBV7-9; cdr3_aa: CASSPGPGTGGFF
j_call: TRBJ1-5; v_call: TRBV7-2; cdr3_aa: CASSARRGDQPQHF
j_call: TRBJ2-5; v_call: TRBV11-3; cdr3_aa: CASSFLFREKWQETQYF
j_call: TRBJ2-5; v_call: TRBV3-1/TRBV3-2; cdr3_aa: CASSRPTSKETQYF
j_call: TRBJ1-2; v_call: TRBV6-6; cdr3_aa: CASSYEQGSNYGYTF
j_call: TRBJ1-2; v_call: TRBV4-3; cdr3_aa: CASSQDVFSNYGYTF
j_call: TRBJ1-1; v_call: TRBV4-1; cdr3_aa: CASSQVRGLNTEAFF
j_call: TRBJ2-3; v_call: TRBV2; cdr3_aa: CASSGAPSTDTQYF
j_call: TRBJ1-5; v_call: TRBV24-1; cdr3_aa: CATSDPGAGGTNQPQHF
j_call: TRBJ2-1; v_call: TRBV28; cdr3_aa: CASSGTSGVPEQFF
j_call: TRBJ1-1; v_call: TRBV7-9; cdr3_aa: CASSLDWKRTEAFF
j_call: TRBJ1-5; v_call: TRBV2; cdr3_aa: CASSESSRSNQPQHF
j_call: TRBJ1-5; v_call: TRBV3-1/TRBV3-2; cdr3_aa: CASSQATLRTAMRGSNQPQHF
j_call: TRBJ1-5; v_call: TRBV7-2; cdr3_aa: CASSRRTGTGDQPQHF
j_call: TRBJ2-5; v_call: TRBV5-1; cdr3_aa: CASSLRAETQYF
j_call: TRBJ2-5; v_call: TRBV7-2; cdr3_aa: CASSLVAGPGETQYF
j_call: TRBJ1-2; v_call: TRBV3-1/TRBV3-2; cdr3_aa: CASTGRASGGYTF
j_call: TRBJ1-5; v_call: TRBV2; cdr3_aa: CASSVGQGGQPQHF
j_call: TRBJ1-5; v_call: TRBV7-2; cdr3_aa: CASSPGVGRVYQPQHF
j_call: TRBJ2-3; v_call: TRBV5-1; cdr3_aa: CASSLAQGSRTDTQYF
j_call: TRBJ1-1; v_call: TRBV6-5; cdr3_aa: CASSYGQNTEAFF
j_call: TRBJ1-1; v_call: TRBV4-2; cdr3_aa: CASSPELAKLNTEAFF
j_call: TRBJ1-1; v_call: TRBV12-5; cdr3_aa: CASGLTRDSFGKGAFF
j_call: TRBJ1-1; v_call: TRBV7-2; cdr3_aa: CASSSSPGVGTEAFF
j_call: TRBJ2-5; v_call: TRBV4-3; cdr3_aa: CASSQDIVRGGETQYF
j_call: TRBJ1-1; v_call: TRBV10-3; cdr3_aa: CAISRVQGQGNTEAFF
j_call: TRBJ1-3; v_call: TRBV10-3; cdr3_aa: CAIEPGQGVSGNTIYF
j_call: TRBJ2-1; v_call: TRBV6-5; cdr3_aa: CASSYSPGEQFF
j_call: TRBJ2-7; v_call: TRBV4-1; cdr3_aa: CASSPPRGLFYEQYF
j_call: TRBJ2-4; v_call: TRBV18; cdr3_aa: CASSPPRTQASKNIQYF
j_call: TRBJ2-4; v_call: TRBV21-1; cdr3_aa: CASRNKLRQGPFVGNIQYF
j_call: TRBJ1-5; v_call: TRBV19; cdr3_aa: CASRDGQGVYQPQHF
j_call: TRBJ1-1; v_call: TRBV7-2; cdr3_aa: CASSLAYSNTEAFF
j_call: TRBJ2-2; v_call: TRBV27; cdr3_aa: CASSSLQSSGGELFF
j_call: TRBJ2-7; v_call: TRBV27; cdr3_aa: CASSLTGGRMRGEQYF
j_call: TRBJ1-1; v_call: TRBV3-1/TRBV3-2; cdr3_aa: CASTRGVNTEAFF
j_call: TRBJ2-3; v_call: TRBV30; cdr3_aa: CAWNPLRAGGGVQRTDTQYF
j_call: TRBJ2-3; v_call: TRBV4-1; cdr3_aa: CASSQQLSDTQYF
j_call: TRBJ2-1; v_call: TRBV20-1; cdr3_aa: CSASVGSTSGSYNEQFF
j_call: TRBJ2-3; v_call: TRBV9; cdr3_aa: CASSENRDVRTDTQYF
j_call: TRBJ2-2; v_call: TRBV28; cdr3_aa: CASSGLAGHTGELFF
j_call: TRBJ1-5; v_call: TRBV12-3/TRBV12-4; cdr3_aa: CASSLAGPQHF
j_call: TRBJ1-1; v_call: TRBV5-6; cdr3_aa: CASSNPTGFTEAFF
j_call: TRBJ1-6; v_call: TRBV27; cdr3_aa: CASRWDLGQNSPLHF
j_call: TRBJ1-5; v_call: TRBV6-5; cdr3_aa: CASSLTGLPNQPQHF